Following are 8 T cell receptor beta chains from one sample sequenced in a study of tumor T cells in aggressive B-cell lymphoma. Sequencing used immunoSEQ multiplex PCR; TCRdb keeps in-frame clones, though not all of them. The data contain about 10,000 clones, around 89% of them singletons. The source material was tumor tissue. The source of these receptors is an adult with diffuse large B cell lymphoma.

J is TRBJ2-1 and V is TRBV19; D not certain. Germline CDR1 is LNHDA and CDR2 is SQIVND (reference sequence). Trimming removed 5 bases at V and 2 bases at J, with 13 bases between. The CDR3 totals 15 residues. CDR3 in DNA: TGTGCCAGTAGTGTCAGCAGAAGCGCCTACAATGAGCAGTTCTTC. It translates to CASSVSRSAYNEQFF.

The rearrangement joins TRBV29-1 to TRBJ2-1; D gene unclear. V was clipped by 4 bases and J by 0 bases, with 10 bases between them. The CDR3 covers 14 residues. The germline gives CDR1 SQVTM, CDR2 ANQGSEA. The CDR3 is CSVVVLSSYNEQFF. The CDR3 DNA reads as TGCAGCGTTGTGGTACTAAGCTCCTACAATGAGCAGTTCTTC.

This clone was detected a few times. This chain joins TRBV5-6 and TRBJ2-3, with 11 bases identical to TRBD2. The CDR3 runs 16 residues. The trim removed 5 bases at V and 3 bases at J, leaving 8 bases unmatched. CDR1 is SGHDT, CDR2 YYEEEE, per germline. DNA for the CDR3: TGTGCCAGCAGTTCCACGGGACTAGCGGATACAGATACGCAGTATTTT. Its translation is CASSSTGLADTDTQYF.

The V call is TRBV7-8, the J call TRBJ2-7, with TRBD1 matching 8 bases. Germline V gene sequence: CDR1 SGHVS, CDR2 FQNEAQ. This CDR3 region has 17 residues. The trim removed 7 bases at V and 2 bases at J, leaving 16 bases unmatched. The DNA for the CDR3 is TGTGCCAGCACCACCCAGAGGACAGGGCCCAGCACCTACGAGCAGTACTTC. The encoded protein is CASTTQRTGPSTYEQYF.

The chain links TRBV18 to TRBJ2-3, with no clear D. The germline V gene has CDR1 KGHSH and CDR2 LQKENI. V was trimmed by 1 base and J by 4 bases, leaving 6 bases between them. The CDR3 consists of 13 residues. CDR3 in DNA: TGTGCCAGCTCACCACGAGGCCCAGATACGCAGTATTTT. Translation: CASSPRGPDTQYF.

This sequence joins TRBV5-1 and TRBJ2-7, with 9 bases fitting TRBD1. This CDR3 comprises 15 residues. Germline-derived CDR1 and CDR2 are SGHRS and YFSETQ. V shed 4 bases and J 5 bases; nucleotides not matched to a gene: 10. CDR3 nucleotides: TGCGCCAGCAGCCCGCGGGACAGGGTGGGAGACGAGCAGTACTTC. Translating gives CASSPRDRVGDEQYF.

The chain recombines TRBV27 with TRBJ2-1; 8 bases are shared with TRBD1. Germline-derived CDR1 and CDR2 are MNHEY and SMNVEV (reference sequence). The CDR3 extends over 15 amino acids. The V and J ends lost 2 bases and 3 bases, in that order; junction bases with no gene match: 3. The CDR3 nucleotides are TGTGCCAGCAGTTTACAGGGGGCCCACTACAATGAGCAGTTCTTC. Amino acid sequence: CASSLQGAHYNEQFF.

This clone was recorded only once. The J gene is TRBJ2-7, the V gene TRBV13; 14 nucleotides match TRBD2. The CDR3 extends over 15 amino acids. Germline-derived CDR1 and CDR2 are PRHDT and FYEKMQ (reference sequence). V shed 5 bases, J shed 3 bases, and the junction held 3 bases outside the gene matches. The CDR3 loop reads CASSLGLAGGYEQYF. The CDR3 DNA is TGTGCCAGCAGCCTCGGACTAGCGGGGGGCTACGAGCAGTACTTC.